This TCR beta chain was recovered during a study of cytomegalovirus exposure and HLA in healthy donors (dated 2017 in TCRdb). Background on the whole study: An earlier analysis of 587 of the donors reported approximately 280 Gb of sequence data and 95 million to 130 million unique TCR beta sequences obtained from roughly 170 million T cells. An early release that covered around 590 HLA-typed donors contained about 300 gigabases of sequencing data and 80 million or so unique TCR sequences. A later genetic analysis used genome-wide SNP genotypes for 398 of the 666 donors, treating that subset as a discovery cohort. Rather than drawing on any new phenotypic data, the later analysis identified candidate immune exposures from TCR beta sequences and the way those sequences occurred across donors. The study profiled the T cell repertoires of hundreds of subjects by immunosequencing and related them to cytomegalovirus serostatus. Alongside the repertoire data, information on donor age, sex, ethnicity and CMV serostatus was compiled. HLA typing included class I and class II loci at four-digit resolution. Among the roughly 410 genotyped donors, around 79% belonged to the genetic ancestry cluster associated with self-reported Caucasian donors. Because of strong linkage in the cohort, 4 to 6 DR-DQ haplotypes were treated as single units for association and clustering. In a later analysis, previously published TCR beta repertoires from 666 donors were re-analyzed and high-resolution HLA genotyping was added so that TCR occurrence patterns could be studied. Across 300 to 400 genotyped donors of the cohort, an average of 235,054 unique TCR beta nucleotide sequences per donor were sequenced, and roughly a sixth of those sequences were non-productive. To predict cytomegalovirus infection status, the study brought together high-throughput TCR immunosequencing, statistical association of individual TCRs with disease status, and machine learning. Typing coverage varied by locus: about 620-640 donors for A, B, C, DRB1 and DQB1; roughly 520 for DQA1; over 600 for DPA1; around 450 for DPB1. The study aimed to test whether cataloging public T cell receptors could reveal signatures of past pathogen exposure. All discovery cohort repertoires had been generated on a single sequencing platform. In an earlier analysis of more than 550 of the donors, high-throughput TCR beta sequencing was used to judge whether each TCR beta V gene segment behaved as functional or pseudogenic. In addition to the first cohort of several hundred subjects, a separate validation cohort of approximately 130 different subjects was used. Overall study results and their limits: A further reported finding was that TCR beta sequences accurately predicted the HLA-A and HLA-B alleles for most subjects in the first cohort. The classifier was reported to diagnose cytomegalovirus status with high specificity and sensitivity in both the original and validation cohorts. The earlier analysis of about 600 of the donors excluded 15 to 20 rarely observed V segments, including chromosome 9 orphons, because counts were too low. This cohort had only TCR beta chains sequenced, and the lack of alpha or paired-chain data limited which features could be detected. In vitro tests confirmed that a few of the cytomegalovirus-associated TCR beta chains recognize cytomegalovirus antigens. Strong co-occurrence of HLA alleles, especially DR and DQ, made assigning TCR associations to individual alleles difficult. Correlated functional status among segregating V segments might reflect linkage disequilibrium, but an unknown experimental factor could not be ruled out. According to a later analysis, TCR association rates differed among HLA loci, with DRB1 alleles showing the most associated TCRs and HLA-C alleles showing the fewest. Several of the top co-occurrence clusters appeared to be linked to parvovirus B19, influenza, CMV and Epstein-Barr virus, according to a later analysis. In a later genetic analysis, a missense DCLRE1C variant was associated with V-gene and J-gene trimming of TCR beta chains, and the association was replicated in an independent cohort. Some IMGT-functional V segments, including TRBV6-2 and TRBV6-3, could not be distinguished by the 87-base-pair reads and were therefore excluded. CMV serostatus was the only immune exposure information available for the cohort. In a later analysis, HLA-associated TCR beta chains showed more clonal expansion and lower generation probabilities than non-associated chains that were equally common. A cluster of highly shared sequence variants was judged likely to be a technical artifact of the sequencing pipeline. According to the authors, the approach could potentially be generalized to other disease states and immunological phenotypes. The presence/absence analyses assumed that sequencing depth was roughly uniform across donors, and that assumption may not be true. Because some donors lacked HLA typing at each locus, the association tests relied only on the typed subset. While some public TCRs were present in many individuals, most TCR sequences turned up only very rarely across donors. In an earlier analysis of some 540 of the donors, most TCR beta V segments appeared in productive rearrangements about 87% or about 30% of the time, broadly matching IMGT annotations. Compared with the roughly 600-donor mean, donors in an Asian-associated ancestry cluster had fewer N-insertions in productive TCRs, according to a later genetic analysis. Most CMV-associated TCR beta chains appeared to be HLA-restricted in a later analysis, and the HLA associations seemed to be driven largely by CMV exposure. The study gave a list of some 150 TCR beta chains associated with cytomegalovirus. A later analysis associated some 17,000 TCR beta sequences with specific HLA alleles at a false discovery rate of 0.05.

In total, 666 healthy bone marrow donors made up the cohort. At the time of sampling, all cohort members were nominally healthy, though unrecorded immune exposures were likely present. The donor was CMV seronegative and belonged to the group of over 350 seronegative cohort members. A peripheral blood sample was collected from each donor, and TCR beta sequencing was performed on peripheral blood mononuclear cells. The Qiagen DNeasy Blood Extraction Kit was used to extract genomic DNA from the blood cell samples. Based on the germline V gene, the CDR1 and CDR2 sequences are SNHLY and FYNNEI. From cysteine to phenylalanine, the CDR3 is 14 amino acids long. Of all the DNA, just the CDR3 is kept, 42 bases in frame from base 1. The library was generated by the immunoSEQ multiplex PCR assay. The multiplex PCR relied on a mix of 60 forward primers for TCR Vbeta segments and 13 reverse primers for TCR Jbeta segments. The CDR3 region of rearranged TCR beta genes was amplified from genomic DNA with a multiplex PCR assay. Amplified TCR beta libraries were sequenced as 87-base-pair reads on the Illumina HiSeq System. The authors' pipeline ran thus. Across the 600 to 700 repertoires, a later analysis counted 78 million or so unique TCR beta chains, around 11 million of which were shared by at least two donors. Raw reads were error-corrected and collapsed into unique sequences by a nearest-neighbor algorithm in which closely related sequences were merged to remove PCR and sequencing errors. Alignment of CDR3 sequences to IMGT reference sequences was used to assign V, D and J gene segments. Each retained sequence needed at least a six-nucleotide match to both a V gene segment and a J gene segment. A rearrangement was called productive if the CDR3 had no stop codons and remained in frame with V and J, and every other rearrangement was called non-productive. CDR3 was defined according to IMGT convention as the region running from the second conserved V-encoded cysteine to the conserved J-encoded phenylalanine. Sequences without an unambiguous match to a single V gene segment were excluded from the earlier analysis of almost 600 of the donors. An earlier analysis of a few hundred of the donors called V segments functional above 56.7% productive rearrangements and segregating when the between-donor standard deviation exceeded 5%. A statistical classification framework was built to diagnose cytomegalovirus status from the catalog of TCR beta chain sequences. V and J gene assignment, in a later analysis, came from comparing TCR nucleotide sequences with IMGT/GENE-DB human TR gene sequences. The TCRdist pipeline was used in a later analysis to assign CDR3 sequences and most-parsimonious VDJ recombination scenarios. In a later analysis, each TCR beta chain was defined by its CDR3 amino acid sequence together with its V-gene family, and reads without a unique V-gene family were excluded. In a later analysis, approximately 590 highly shared, low-generation-probability nucleotide sequences were removed to address suspected cross-contamination and a sequencing artifact. In a later analysis, a clonal expansion index for each public chain was calculated from normalized within-repertoire ranks of inferred template counts. In a later analysis, generation probabilities were computed using a VDJ recombination model fitted to out-of-frame rearrangements, and the results were checked against IGoR. A later analysis scored TCR-TCR, TCR-HLA and TCR-CMV co-occurrence with hypergeometric tests, applying a repertoire-size bias correction to TCR pairs. A later analysis estimated false discovery rates by permuting HLA or CMV assignments 20 times. In a later analysis, co-occurring TCRs were grouped with DBSCAN, and TCRdist sequence similarity was added when clustering was performed within HLA-allele-positive subsets. Co-occurrence clustering excluded repertoires with fewer than 30,000 or more than 120,000 public chains, plus five with anomalous nucleotide sharing. The source is immuneACCESS, and TCRdb retained only in-frame sequences with V and J called. Part of the clones is not carried over; for the studies checked, unresolved V genes explain less than half of this, and the remainder is unexplained. That table furnishes V, J and clone size, whereas the DNA furnished D and trimming. This sample has about 110,000 clones in its table, and around four fifths of those were observed once. The ten largest clones take up 1.6% of the sample.

Note on this clone: Its cognate antigen has yet to be identified. Per-nucleotide qualities are absent, and no much larger clonotype sits a single base away.

Recombination linked TRBV2 to TRBJ1-3; no D segment can be confidently identified. The J call may be mistaken, given a closer DNA end match to TRBJ2-2. The TCR originated in a man over 45 in good health and CMV-seronegative. The sample taken for sequencing was PBMCs. This receptor carries the CDR3 CATYIPVDTGELFF. The DNA sequence follows: TGTGCCACCTACATACCGGTAGACACCGGGGAGCTGTTTTTT.